This passage covers 30 T cell receptor beta chains from one sample sequenced in a study of cytomegalovirus exposure and HLA in healthy donors. The PCR contained 60 Vbeta and 13 Jbeta primers. Repertoires were generated with immunoSEQ multiplex PCR, while TCRdb's copy carries only in-frame clones and drops some. The sample records around 190,000 clones, over 70% being singletons. What was sequenced was PBMCs. The receptors come from a man aged 40-49 years in good health and CMV-seronegative.

The chain has TRBV5-6 and TRBJ1-3, with D unresolved. Germline loops: CDR1 SGHDT, CDR2 YYEEEE. V dropped 4 bases and J dropped 0 bases, with 11 bases sitting between them. The CDR3 is 15 residues long. The DNA of the CDR3 is TGTGCCAGCAGCGTAGGAGTTAGCTCTGGAAACACCATATATTTT. Translating it yields CASSVGVSSGNTIYF.

This rearrangement joins TRBV7-9 to TRBJ2-7; 8 bases match TRBD1. The junction had 3 bases not matched to a gene; V was cut back by 3 bases and J by 2 bases. The CDR3 has 14 amino acids. Germline loops: CDR1 SEHNR, CDR2 FQNEAQ (reference sequence). CDR3 in DNA: TGTGCCAGCAGCTTCCGGGACAGGACCTACGAGCAGTACTTC. Translating it yields CASSFRDRTYEQYF.

In its sample, this clone was seen once. The V call is TRBV5-4, the J call TRBJ2-2; TRBD1 matches 7 bases. Trimming removed 3 bases from V and 1 base from J; junction bases left unmatched: 3. CDR3 size: 15 residues. In germline, CDR1 is SGHNT, CDR2 YYREEE (reference sequence). In DNA, the CDR3 is TGTGCCAGCAGCTCCGCAGGGGGGAACACCGGGGAGCTGTTTTTT. Translated: CASSSAGGNTGELFF. The full variable domain, with the rest looked up from reference TRBV5-4 and TRBJ2-2, is ETGVTQSPTHLIKTRGQQVTLRCSSQSGHNTVSWYQQALGQGPQFIFQYYREEENGRGNFPPRFSGLQFPNYSSELNVNALELDDSALYLCASSSAGGNTGELFFGEGSRLTVL.

The rearrangement uses TRBV29-1 and TRBJ1-1; a possible D gene is TRBD1 (6 bases). V was clipped by 7 bases and J by 4 bases, with 16 bases between them. CDR3 length: 13 residues. Germline values: CDR1 SQVTM, CDR2 ANQGSEA. CDR3 sequence reads: CSGHRVKGTEAFF. The CDR3 coding sequence is TGCAGCGGTCACAGGGTTAAAGGCACTGAAGCTTTCTTT. The full variable domain, completed using reference TRBV29-1 and TRBJ1-1, is SAVISQKPSRDICQRGTSLTIQCQVDSQVTMMFWYRQQPGQSLTLIATANQGSEATYESGFVIDKFPISRPNLTFSTLTVSNMSPEDSSIYLCSGHRVKGTEAFFGQGTRLTVV.

This clone was detected a few times. V gene TRBV2 combines with J gene TRBJ2-5; D gene ambiguous. The end of the DNA aligns better with TRBJ2-7, so the J call may be wrong. Germline lookup yields CDR1 SNHLY and CDR2 FYNNEI. The CDR3 length is 11 residues. DNA of the CDR3: TGTGCCAGCAGTCCGAACTACGAGCAGTACTTC. It yields the protein CASSPNYEQYF.

A few counts support this clone. This chain uses TRBV5-5 with TRBJ2-1; 8 bases line up with TRBD2. J was trimmed by 9 bases and V by 2 bases; bases with no gene match: 10. CDR3 size: 15 residues. Germline lookup yields CDR1 SGHKS and CDR2 YYEKEE (reference sequence). DNA of the CDR3: TGTGCCAGCAGCTTAAGAGCGGGAGAGGGGATTGAGCAGTTCTTC. The encoded protein is CASSLRAGEGIEQFF.

CDR3 in amino acids: CASSSGLAAGELFF. The CDR3 nucleotides are TGTGCCAGCAGTTCGGGACTAGCGGCCGGGGAGCTGTTTTTT. The genes are TRBV6-1 and TRBJ2-2; 11 bases match TRBD2. V was pared by 5 bases and J by 6 bases, with 2 bases of the junction left unmatched. CDR1 and CDR2 (germline): MNHNS, SASEGT. The CDR3 sequence is 14 residues long.

This chain uses TRBV7-2 with TRBJ2-7; D is perhaps TRBD2 (5 bases). This CDR3 has 14 residues. The germline V and J ends were trimmed by 2 bases and 0 bases, with 8 bases remaining between them. Germline V gives CDR1 SGHTA, CDR2 FQGNSA. The CDR3, as DNA: TGTGCCAGCAGCTTAAATCGGGACTCCTACGAGCAGTACTTC. Translated: CASSLNRDSYEQYF.

A remark on this clone: At one of its ends the junction is not consistent with the germline gene, which may arise from a read error. Other DNA sequences in the same sample also yield this CDR3. The chain employs TRBV5-4 and TRBJ2-4, with 8 bases matching TRBD1. CDR1 SGHNT and CDR2 YYREEE come from the germline V gene (reference sequence). CDR3 size: 15 residues. CDR3 nucleotide sequence: TGTGCTAGCAGCTTGATCGGACAGGGCCAAAACATTCAGTACTTC. This codes for CASSLIGQGQNIQYF.

Only one count was recorded for this clone. The rearrangement links TRBV5-1 to TRBJ2-3; tentatively, D is TRBD1 (6 bases). V dropped 3 bases and J dropped 0 bases, with 8 bases sitting between them. CDR1 and CDR2 (germline): SGHRS, YFSETQ. CDR3 length equals 14 residues. The CDR3 loop is CASSYGQSTDTQYF. The CDR3 DNA is TGCGCCAGCAGCTACGGACAGAGCACAGATACGCAGTATTTT. Full variable domain (outside the CDR3, taken from reference TRBV5-1 and TRBJ2-3): KAGVTQTPRYLIKTRGQQVTLSCSPISGHRSVSWYQQTPGQGLQFLFEYFSETQRNKGNFPGRFSGRQFSNSRSEMNVSTLELGDSALYLCASSYGQSTDTQYFGPGTRLTVL.

The rearrangement links TRBV7-2 to TRBJ1-1, with 9 bases that match TRBD1. Germline assignment: CDR1 SGHTA and CDR2 FQGNSA. V was clipped by 4 bases and J by 6 bases; unmatched bases: 6. The CDR3 loop spans 14 amino acids. The CDR3 DNA sequence: TGTGCCAGCAGCTCGACAGGGGGTTACCCTGAAGCTTTCTTT. It yields the protein CASSSTGGYPEAFF.

This clone was found once. The genes are TRBV6-6 and TRBJ1-2, with a weak D call TRBD1 (5 bases). Germline assignment: CDR1 MNHNY and CDR2 SVGAGI (reference sequence). The CDR3 is 13 amino acids. With 0 bases removed from V and 8 bases from J, the gap between germline ends came to 10 bases. The CDR3 sequence: CASSYSGREGYTF. The DNA for the CDR3 is TGTGCCAGCAGTTACTCGGGCAGGGAAGGCTACACCTTC.

This rearrangement joins TRBV7-8 to TRBJ2-7, with D possibly matching TRBD2 (5 bases). V lost 5 bases, J lost 5 bases, and 19 bases lay in between. The germline V gene encodes CDR1 SGHVS and CDR2 FQNEAQ. The CDR3 spans 15 residues. The CDR3 loop is CASSQPGAAGDEQYF. CDR3 DNA sequence: TGTGCCAGCAGCCAACCGGGTGCCGCCGGGGACGAGCAGTACTTC. The whole variable domain, remainder taken from reference TRBV7-8 and TRBJ2-7, is GAGVSQSPRYKVAKRGQDVALRCDPISGHVSLFWYQQALGQGPEFLTYFQNEAQLDKSGLPSDRFFAERPEGSVSTLKIQRTQQEDSAVYLCASSQPGAAGDEQYFGPGTRLTVT.

The chain has TRBV6-5 and TRBJ2-5; 11 bases are a match to TRBD2. The end of the DNA fits TRBJ2-7 better, so the J call may be wrong. The CDR3 is 15 residues long. Germline loops: CDR1 MNHEY, CDR2 SVGAGI. The CDR3 reads CASSLAGLAVYEQYF. CDR3 DNA: TGTGCCAGCAGTTTGGCGGGACTAGCGGTTTACGAGCAGTACTTC.

The J gene is TRBJ2-1, the V gene TRBV19, with 10 bases lining up with TRBD2. There are 16 residues in the CDR3. V was pared by 5 bases and J by 2 bases, with 6 bases of the junction left unmatched. The germline V gene encodes CDR1 LNHDA and CDR2 SQIVND (reference sequence). The CDR3 loop reads CASSRLLAGAYNEQFF. The DNA for the CDR3 is TGTGCCAGTAGTCGCCTTCTAGCGGGGGCCTACAATGAGCAGTTCTTC.

The chain carries TRBV6-5 and TRBJ1-2, with D hard to call. This CDR3 is 14 amino acids long. Germline loops: CDR1 MNHEY, CDR2 SVGAGI. V was trimmed by 8 bases and J by 6 bases, leaving 19 bases between them. CDR3 sequence (DNA): TGTGCCAGCCGACCGAGGAGGGTCTTTGATGGCTACACCTTC. Its protein product is CASRPRRVFDGYTF.

V and J are TRBV7-2 and TRBJ2-5, with D unclear. The CDR3 spans 13 residues. Trimming took off 7 bases at V and 0 bases at J, with 9 bases between the two ends. The germline gives CDR1 SGHTA, CDR2 FQGNSA. This CDR3 is CASNPPNQETQYF. The CDR3, as DNA: TGTGCCAGCAACCCCCCTAACCAAGAGACCCAGTACTTC.

For the CDR3, the DNA is TGCGCCAGCAGCCAAGGGGGCTCTAGCACAGATACGCAGTATTTT. Translated, it gives CASSQGGSSTDTQYF. The rearrangement links TRBV4-3 to TRBJ2-3; D may be TRBD1 (5 bases). CDR1 is LGHNA, CDR2 YSLEER, per germline. Trimming removed 1 base at V and 0 bases at J, with 8 bases between. This CDR3 is built from 15 residues.

CDR3 protein: CASSPSGTDVGYTF. CDR3 nucleotides: TGTGCCAGCAGCCCCTCCGGGACAGACGTTGGCTACACCTTC. The chain carries TRBV5-5 and TRBJ1-2, with TRBD1 identical over 7 bases. CDR1 is SGHKS and CDR2 is YYEKEE in the germline V gene (reference sequence). J was trimmed by 7 bases and V by 4 bases; bases with no gene match: 10. This CDR3 is 14 amino acids long.

The gene calls are TRBV7-2 and TRBJ2-7; 7 nucleotides match TRBD1. The germline gives CDR1 SGHTA, CDR2 FQGNSA. The CDR3 is 15 amino acids. Trimming cost V 2 bases and J 2 bases; bases outside gene matches: 6. CDR3: CASSLRPGGTYEQYF. DNA of the CDR3: TGTGCCAGCAGCTTACGGCCAGGGGGAACCTACGAGCAGTACTTC.

The chain uses TRBV7-9 and TRBJ1-2, with 9 bases aligning to TRBD1. V lost 4 bases, J lost 4 bases, and 13 bases stayed unmatched. The V gene's germline CDR1 is SEHNR and CDR2 FQNEAQ (reference sequence). This CDR3 has 17 amino acids. CDR3 bases: TGTGCCAGCAGCTATATCCTAGGACAGGGGAAATCCTATGGCTACACCTTC. This gives the protein CASSYILGQGKSYGYTF.

The rearrangement joins TRBV11-2 to TRBJ2-1; tentative D call: TRBD1 (5 bases). CDR1 and CDR2 (germline): SGHAT, FQNNGV. V was trimmed by 1 base and J by 6 bases, leaving 10 bases between them. There are 14 residues in the CDR3. The CDR3 DNA follows: TGTGCCAGCAGCTTAGTTAGTGGGGCCAATGAGCAGTTCTTC. It encodes CASSLVSGANEQFF.

A note on this clone: Compared with germline, one end of the junction differs, possibly owing to a read error. V is TRBV5-1 and J is TRBJ1-5, with D hard to call. Germline CDR1 reads SGHRS; CDR2 reads YFSETQ. The CDR3 contains 15 residues. CDR3 region: CASSLDGDSNQPQHF. CDR3 coding DNA: TGCGCCAGCAGTTTGGACGGTGATAGCAATCAGCCCCAGCATTTT.

This clone was seen a handful of times. J is TRBJ2-1 and V is TRBV13, with D unresolved. This CDR3 has 16 residues. The V end was cut by 5 bases, the J end by 9 bases, with 23 bases between. The germline gives CDR1 PRHDT, CDR2 FYEKMQ (reference sequence). For the CDR3, the DNA is TGTGCCAGCAGCCGAAGGAGATCGGCAGCCCTGAGTGAGCAGTTCTTC. Translation gives CASSRRRSAALSEQFF.

CDR3 in DNA: TGTGCCAGCAGCTCCAGGGTGTGGGGAACTGAAGCTTTCTTT. It yields the protein CASSSRVWGTEAFF. The V gene is TRBV9, the J gene TRBJ1-1; D possibly corresponds to TRBD1 (5 bases). The germline V gene encodes CDR1 SGDLS and CDR2 YYNGEE. The CDR3 consists of 14 residues. The V end was cut by 4 bases, the J end by 5 bases, with 15 bases between.

V gene TRBV30 combines with J gene TRBJ1-2; D is possibly TRBD1 (6 bases). In germline, CDR1 is GTSNPN, CDR2 SVGIG (reference sequence). CDR3 length equals 12 residues. V was clipped by 1 base and J by 8 bases, with 11 bases between them. CDR3 sequence (DNA): TGTGCCTGGAGTGGACAGGCAGGCGGCTACACCTTC. It encodes CAWSGQAGGYTF.

This clone showed up just once. The CDR3 DNA reads as TGTGCCAGCAGCGTCTCCAGGACTAGCGACACAGATACGCAGTATTTT. It yields the protein CASSVSRTSDTDTQYF. This rearrangement joins TRBV9 to TRBJ2-3; the match to TRBD2 covers 9 bases. V was pared by 2 bases and J by 2 bases, with 6 bases of the junction left unmatched. Germline lookup yields CDR1 SGDLS and CDR2 YYNGEE. The CDR3 sequence is 16 residues long. The whole variable domain, remainder taken from reference TRBV9 and TRBJ2-3, is DSGVTQTPKHLITATGQRVTLRCSPRSGDLSVYWYQQSLDQGLQFLIQYYNGEERAKGNILERFSAQQFPDLHSELNLSSLELGDSALYFCASSVSRTSDTDTQYFGPGTRLTVL.

J is TRBJ2-7 and V is TRBV18; TRBD1 aligns across 11 bases. The CDR3 covers 16 residues. CDR1 KGHSH and CDR2 LQKENI come from the germline V gene. V lost 0 bases to trimming and J lost 2 bases; unmatched junction nucleotides: 3. The CDR3 region is CASSPPKGQGAYEQYF. CDR3 nucleotides: TGTGCCAGCTCACCACCGAAGGGACAGGGGGCCTACGAGCAGTACTTC.

This clone was recorded a few times. The gene calls are TRBV7-3 and TRBJ2-2; 7 bases align to TRBD1. Germline V CDR1 and CDR2: SGHTA, FQGTGA. V dropped 6 bases and J dropped 2; count of bases not matched to a gene: 6. The CDR3 consists of 15 residues. The CDR3 region has the DNA TGTGCCAGCAGTTTACAGGGGAGTAACACCGGGGAGCTGTTTTTT. Protein sequence: CASSLQGSNTGELFF.

The chain uses TRBV30 and TRBJ2-7, with TRBD1 matching 7 bases. This CDR3 comprises 17 residues. V shed 0 bases, J shed 5 bases, and the junction held 16 bases outside the gene matches. Germline loops: CDR1 GTSNPN, CDR2 SVGIG (reference sequence). CDR3 nucleotides: TGTGCCTGGAGTGTCTCTGGGACCTTGACAGGGCTTGACGAGCAGTACTTC. Protein: CAWSVSGTLTGLDEQYF.